A selection of T cell receptor beta chains follows, all from one sample in a study of beta chain features in type 1 diabetes. Clones were sequenced by immunoSEQ multiplex PCR, and TCRdb holds only the in-frame ones, with some missing. The table has fewer than 200,000 clones, under 13% seen once. Material: central memory CD4+ T cells from blood. Every receptor here comes from a man aged 25 to 40 with type 1 diabetes. Both conserved end residues are part of each CDR3. Fields, in order: clone size, V gene, J gene, D gene, CDR3 protein, CDR3 DNA. A D gene is named only where the DNA matches it firmly. Size tells how often a clone was seen (once, few, many) or the class of an expanded clone, and some rows leave it out.

abundance: few
v_gene: TRBV28
j_gene: TRBJ1-5
d_gene: TRBD1
CDR3aa: CASSLFGGQGNQPQHF
CDR3nt: TGTGCCAGCAGTTTATTCGGGGGACAGGGGAATCAGCCCCAGCATTTT

abundance: .
v_gene: TRBV28
j_gene: TRBJ1-2
d_gene: TRBD1
CDR3aa: CASSPPGGYGYTF
CDR3nt: TGTGCCAGCAGCCCCCCAGGGGGCTATGGCTACACCTTC

abundance: .
v_gene: TRBV7-2
j_gene: TRBJ2-7
d_gene: .
CDR3aa: CASSLAVATYEQYF
CDR3nt: TGTGCCAGCAGCTTAGCGGTAGCTACCTACGAGCAGTACTTC

abundance: few
v_gene: TRBV6-5
j_gene: TRBJ2-1
d_gene: TRBD1
CDR3aa: CASSYSPGTGDNEQFF
CDR3nt: TGTGCCAGCAGTTACAGTCCCGGGACAGGGGACAATGAGCAGTTCTTC

abundance: .
v_gene: TRBV7-3
j_gene: TRBJ2-5
d_gene: .
CDR3aa: CASSPRVGETQYF
CDR3nt: TGTGCCAGCAGCCCTCGGGTCGGAGAGACCCAGTACTTC

abundance: .
v_gene: TRBV25-1
j_gene: TRBJ2-1
d_gene: TRBD1
CDR3aa: CASSRDRGTTYNEQFF
CDR3nt: TGTGCCAGCAGCAGGGACAGGGGGACGACCTACAATGAGCAGTTCTTC

abundance: .
v_gene: TRBV4-1
j_gene: TRBJ2-5
d_gene: TRBD1
CDR3aa: CASSLTGTGGRETQYF
CDR3nt: TGCGCCAGCAGCCTAACCGGGACAGGGGGCCGAGAGACCCAGTACTTC

abundance: few
v_gene: TRBV4-3
j_gene: TRBJ2-7
d_gene: TRBD1
CDR3aa: CASSRTGGGYEQYF
CDR3nt: TGCGCCAGTTCCCGGACAGGGGGGGGCTACGAGCAGTACTTC

abundance: few
v_gene: TRBV2
j_gene: TRBJ1-4
d_gene: TRBD1
CDR3aa: CASSGQGAEKLFF
CDR3nt: TGTGCCAGCAGTGGACAGGGGGCTGAAAAACTGTTTTTT

abundance: .
v_gene: TRBV7-6
j_gene: TRBJ2-1
d_gene: TRBD2
CDR3aa: CASSPEAAGVNEQFF
CDR3nt: TGTGCCAGCAGCCCCGAGGCAGCGGGAGTCAATGAGCAGTTCTTC

abundance: many
v_gene: TRBV29-1
j_gene: TRBJ1-5
d_gene: .
CDR3aa: CSVAVGDSQPQHF
CDR3nt: TGCAGCGTTGCCGTAGGGGATTCCCAGCCCCAGCATTTT

abundance: .
v_gene: TRBV29-1
j_gene: TRBJ2-7
d_gene: TRBD2
CDR3aa: CSVPASGSSSYEQYF
CDR3nt: TGCAGCGTGCCCGCTAGCGGGAGTAGCTCCTACGAGCAGTACTTC

abundance: few
v_gene: TRBV28
j_gene: TRBJ2-2
d_gene: TRBD1
CDR3aa: CASSLHRGDTGELFF
CDR3nt: TGTGCCAGCAGTTTGCACAGGGGGGACACCGGGGAGCTGTTTTTT

abundance: few
v_gene: TRBV7-9
j_gene: TRBJ1-4
d_gene: .
CDR3aa: CASSSTGTTNEKLFF
CDR3nt: TGTGCCAGCAGCTCCACAGGGACCACTAATGAAAAACTGTTTTTT

abundance: few
v_gene: TRBV5-4
j_gene: TRBJ2-7
d_gene: .
CDR3aa: CASRNGYEQYF
CDR3nt: TGTGCCAGCAGAAACGGCTACGAGCAGTACTTC

abundance: .
v_gene: TRBV30
j_gene: TRBJ2-1
d_gene: TRBD2
CDR3aa: CAWSIIAGASEQFF
CDR3nt: TGTGCCTGGAGTATTATAGCGGGAGCTTCTGAGCAGTTCTTC

abundance: few
v_gene: TRBV7-3
j_gene: TRBJ1-3
d_gene: .
CDR3aa: CASSFGLISGNTIYF
CDR3nt: TGTGCCAGCAGCTTCGGACTGATCTCTGGAAACACCATATATTTT